The rows below give T cell receptor beta chains drawn from one sample of a study of cytomegalovirus exposure and HLA in healthy donors. Using immunoSEQ multiplex PCR, the repertoire was profiled, and TCRdb retains in-frame clones only, with some absent. The sample records roughly 40,000 clones, roughly four fifths being singletons. Sequenced material: PBMCs. The receptors come from a woman aged 40 to 55 in good health and CMV-seronegative. The CDR3 runs from the conserved cysteine through the conserved F or W. A D gene is named only where the DNA matches it firmly. Clone size is shown for a subset of rows, as once, few, many or a class of expanded clone.

v_call: TRBV10-3
j_call: TRBJ1-2
d_call: NA
clone_size: NA
cdr3_aa: CAISDTLSGYTF
cdr3_nt: TGTGCCATCAGTGACACCCTGAGTGGCTACACCTTC

v_call: TRBV2
j_call: TRBJ2-2
d_call: NA
clone_size: once
cdr3_aa: CASSDRVGAGELFF
cdr3_nt: TGTGCCAGCAGTGACAGGGTAGGGGCCGGGGAGCTGTTTTTT

v_call: TRBV19
j_call: TRBJ1-2
d_call: TRBD1
clone_size: once
cdr3_aa: CASRLTGKGYGYTF
cdr3_nt: TGTGCCAGTAGACTGACAGGGAAGGGCTATGGCTACACCTTC

v_call: TRBV5-6
j_call: TRBJ2-7
d_call: NA
clone_size: few
cdr3_aa: CASSLGVGSYEQYF
cdr3_nt: TGTGCCAGCAGCTTGGGTGTGGGGAGCTACGAGCAGTACTTC

v_call: TRBV6-1
j_call: TRBJ2-5
d_call: TRBD2
clone_size: NA
cdr3_aa: CASSGGGAGETQYF
cdr3_nt: TGTGCCAGCAGTGGCGGGGGGGCGGGAGAGACCCAGTACTTC

v_call: TRBV6-4
j_call: TRBJ2-3
d_call: TRBD1
clone_size: NA
cdr3_aa: CASSDTGVDTQYF
cdr3_nt: TGTGCCAGCAGTGATACAGGGGTAGATACGCAGTATTTT

v_call: TRBV19
j_call: TRBJ1-5
d_call: NA
clone_size: NA
cdr3_aa: CASSYREGASNQPQHF
cdr3_nt: TGTGCCAGTAGTTACAGGGAAGGGGCGAGCAATCAGCCCCAGCATTTT

v_call: TRBV4-3
j_call: TRBJ2-3
d_call: TRBD2
clone_size: NA
cdr3_aa: CASSQAHPTSGVTDTQYF
cdr3_nt: TGCGCCAGCAGCCAAGCCCACCCGACTAGCGGGGTCACAGATACGCAGTATTTT

v_call: TRBV19
j_call: TRBJ1-4
d_call: NA
clone_size: NA
cdr3_aa: CASSMGLREKLFF
cdr3_nt: TGTGCCAGTAGTATGGGCCTAAGGGAAAAACTGTTTTTT

v_call: TRBV6-5
j_call: TRBJ1-2
d_call: NA
clone_size: NA
cdr3_aa: CASSYSLRFGYTF
cdr3_nt: TGTGCCAGCAGTTACTCACTGAGGTTTGGCTACACCTTC

v_call: TRBV7-9
j_call: TRBJ2-1
d_call: TRBD2
clone_size: once
cdr3_aa: CASSPGLAGINEQFF
cdr3_nt: TGTGCCAGCAGCCCAGGACTAGCGGGGATCAATGAGCAGTTCTTC

v_call: TRBV6-1
j_call: TRBJ1-5
d_call: NA
clone_size: NA
cdr3_aa: CASRDTTNQPQHF
cdr3_nt: TGTGCCAGCAGGGACACAACCAATCAGCCCCAGCATTTT

v_call: TRBV28
j_call: TRBJ1-1
d_call: NA
clone_size: NA
cdr3_aa: CATADTMNTEAFF
cdr3_nt: TGTGCCACCGCGGACACCATGAACACTGAAGCTTTCTTT

v_call: TRBV5-6
j_call: TRBJ2-2
d_call: NA
clone_size: NA
cdr3_aa: CASSFGLNANTGELFF
cdr3_nt: TGTGCCAGCAGCTTTGGCTTGAACGCGAACACCGGGGAGCTGTTTTTT

v_call: TRBV7-8
j_call: TRBJ1-2
d_call: TRBD1
clone_size: NA
cdr3_aa: CASSPRTGRYGYTF
cdr3_nt: TGTGCCAGCAGCCCGAGGACAGGGCGTTATGGCTACACCTTC